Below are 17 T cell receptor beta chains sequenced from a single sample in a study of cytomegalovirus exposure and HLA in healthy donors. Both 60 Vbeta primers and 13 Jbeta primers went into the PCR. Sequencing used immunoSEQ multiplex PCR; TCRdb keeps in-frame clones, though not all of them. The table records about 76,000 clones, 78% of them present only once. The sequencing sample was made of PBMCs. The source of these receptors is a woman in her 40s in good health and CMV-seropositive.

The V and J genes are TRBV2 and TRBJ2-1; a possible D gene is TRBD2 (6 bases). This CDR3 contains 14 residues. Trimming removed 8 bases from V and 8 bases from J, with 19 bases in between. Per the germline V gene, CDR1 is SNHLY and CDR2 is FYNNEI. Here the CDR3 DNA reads TGTGCCAGCCGACCGGGACTTTGGGGAGATGAGCAGTTCTTC. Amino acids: CASRPGLWGDEQFF.

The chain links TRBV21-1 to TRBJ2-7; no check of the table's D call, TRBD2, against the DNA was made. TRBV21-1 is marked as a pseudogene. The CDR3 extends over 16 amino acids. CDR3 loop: CASSRSLGGGFYEQYF. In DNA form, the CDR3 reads TGTGCCAGCAGCCGTAGTCTGGGCGGGGGCTTCTACGAGCAGTACTTC.

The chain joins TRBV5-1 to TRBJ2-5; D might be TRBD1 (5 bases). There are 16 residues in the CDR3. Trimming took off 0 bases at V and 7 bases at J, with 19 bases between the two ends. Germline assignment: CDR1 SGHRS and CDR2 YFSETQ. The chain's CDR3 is CASSLVAGSLTGTQYF. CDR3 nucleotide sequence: TGCGCCAGCAGCTTGGTGGCAGGGTCGTTAACGGGGACCCAGTACTTC. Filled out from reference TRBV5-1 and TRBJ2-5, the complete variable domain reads KAGVTQTPRYLIKTRGQQVTLSCSPISGHRSVSWYQQTPGQGLQFLFEYFSETQRNKGNFPGRFSGRQFSNSRSEMNVSTLELGDSALYLCASSLVAGSLTGTQYFGPGTRLLVL.

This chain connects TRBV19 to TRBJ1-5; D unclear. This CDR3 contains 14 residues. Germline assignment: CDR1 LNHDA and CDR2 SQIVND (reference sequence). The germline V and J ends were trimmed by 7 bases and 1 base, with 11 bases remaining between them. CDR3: CASMEPQSNQPQHF. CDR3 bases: TGTGCCAGTATGGAGCCGCAAAGCAATCAGCCCCAGCATTTT.

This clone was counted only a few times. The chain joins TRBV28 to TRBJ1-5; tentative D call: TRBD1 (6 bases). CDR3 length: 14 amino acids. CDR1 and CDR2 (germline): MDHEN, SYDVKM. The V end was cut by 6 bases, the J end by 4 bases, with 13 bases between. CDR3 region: CASRTGIRNQPQHF. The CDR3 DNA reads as TGTGCCAGCAGAACAGGGATCCGGAATCAGCCCCAGCATTTT. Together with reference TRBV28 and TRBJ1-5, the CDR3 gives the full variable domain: DVKVTQSSRYLVKRTGEKVFLECVQDMDHENMFWYRQDPGLGLRLIYFSYDVKMKEKGDIPEGYSVSREKKERFSLILESASTNQTSMYLCASRTGIRNQPQHFGDGTRLSIL.

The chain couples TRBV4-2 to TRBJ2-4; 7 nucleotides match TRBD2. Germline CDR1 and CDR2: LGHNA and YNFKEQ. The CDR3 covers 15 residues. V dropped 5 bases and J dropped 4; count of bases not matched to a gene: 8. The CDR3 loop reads CASSGREARKNIQYF. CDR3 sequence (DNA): TGTGCCAGCAGCGGTCGGGAGGCGAGAAAAAACATTCAGTACTTC.

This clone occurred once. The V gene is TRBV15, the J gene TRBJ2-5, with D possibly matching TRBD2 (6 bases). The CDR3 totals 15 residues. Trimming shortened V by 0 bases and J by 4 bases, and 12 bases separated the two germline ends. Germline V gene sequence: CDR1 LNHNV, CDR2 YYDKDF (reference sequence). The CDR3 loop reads CATSRDSRGGETQYF. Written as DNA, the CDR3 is TGTGCCACCAGCAGAGATTCACGGGGAGGAGAGACCCAGTACTTC. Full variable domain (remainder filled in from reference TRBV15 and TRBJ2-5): DAMVIQNPRYQVTQFGKPVTLSCSQTLNHNVMYWYQQKSSQAPKLLFHYYDKDFNNEADTPDNFQSRRPNTSFCFLDIRSPGLGDTAMYLCATSRDSRGGETQYFGPGTRLLVL.

The DNA for the CDR3 is TGTGCCAGCAGTCTGGACAGGGTGAACACTGAAGCTTTCTTT. Translated: CASSLDRVNTEAFF. This chain links TRBV27 with TRBJ1-1, with 8 bases fitting TRBD1. Germline values: CDR1 MNHEY, CDR2 SMNVEV (reference sequence). The J segment lost 0 bases and the V segment lost 5 bases, leaving 2 bases of the junction unmatched. The CDR3 sequence is 14 residues long.

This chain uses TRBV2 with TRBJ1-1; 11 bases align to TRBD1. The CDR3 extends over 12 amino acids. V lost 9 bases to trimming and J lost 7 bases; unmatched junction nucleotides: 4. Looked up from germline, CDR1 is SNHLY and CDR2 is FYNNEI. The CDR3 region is CASRTGGSEAFF. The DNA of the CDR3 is TGTGCCAGTCGGACAGGGGGCAGTGAAGCTTTCTTT.

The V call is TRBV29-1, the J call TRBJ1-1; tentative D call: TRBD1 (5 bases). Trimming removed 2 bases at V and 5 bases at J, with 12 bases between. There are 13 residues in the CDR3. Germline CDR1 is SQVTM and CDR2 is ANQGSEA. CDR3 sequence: CSVEHGGGTEAFF. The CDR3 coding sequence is TGCAGCGTTGAACACGGGGGGGGAACTGAAGCTTTCTTT.

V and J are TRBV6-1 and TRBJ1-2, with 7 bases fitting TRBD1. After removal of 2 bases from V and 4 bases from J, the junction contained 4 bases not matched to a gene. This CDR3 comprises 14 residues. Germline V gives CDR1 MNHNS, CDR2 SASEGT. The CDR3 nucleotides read TGTGCCAGCAGTGAATTAGGGACAGCCTATGGCTACACCTTC. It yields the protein CASSELGTAYGYTF.

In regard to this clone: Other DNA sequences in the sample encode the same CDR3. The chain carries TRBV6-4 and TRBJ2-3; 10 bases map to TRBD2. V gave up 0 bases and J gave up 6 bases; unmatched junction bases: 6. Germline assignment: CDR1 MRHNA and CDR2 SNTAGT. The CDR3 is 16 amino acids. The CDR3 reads CASSDSAGGPSDTQYF. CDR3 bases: TGTGCCAGCAGTGACTCAGCGGGGGGGCCCTCTGATACGCAGTATTTT.

CDR3 amino acids: CASTSSLSYNSPLHF. The CDR3 DNA is TGTGCCAGCACTTCCTCTTTATCCTATAATTCACCCCTCCACTTT. The rearrangement uses TRBV28 and TRBJ1-6, with D unresolved. Germline CDR1 and CDR2: MDHEN and SYDVKM. The CDR3 has 15 residues. V was trimmed by 7 bases and J by 1 base, leaving 11 bases between them.

The CDR3 DNA sequence: TGTGCCTATACTCCGGGACTAGCGGGCAAGACCCAGTACTTC. It encodes CAYTPGLAGKTQYF. The chain is built from TRBV30 and TRBJ2-5; TRBD2 aligns across 12 bases. The germline V gene has CDR1 GTSNPN and CDR2 SVGIG (reference sequence). CDR3 length: 14 residues. Trimming took 7 bases from V and 6 from J; bases not matched to a gene: 9. The full variable domain, in which reference TRBV30 and TRBJ2-5 provide the parts outside the CDR3, is SQTIHQWPATLVQPVGSPLSLECTVEGTSNPNLYWYRQAAGRGLQLLFYSVGIGQISSEVPQNLSASRPQDRQFILSSKKLLLSDSGFYLCAYTPGLAGKTQYFGPGTRLLVL.

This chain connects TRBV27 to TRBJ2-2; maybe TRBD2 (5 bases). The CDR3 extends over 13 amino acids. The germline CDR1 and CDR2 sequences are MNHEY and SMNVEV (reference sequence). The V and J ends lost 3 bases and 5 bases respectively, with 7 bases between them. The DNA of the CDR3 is TGTGCCAGCAGTTTGGGCGGGACCGGGGAGCTGTTTTTT. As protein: CASSLGGTGELFF.

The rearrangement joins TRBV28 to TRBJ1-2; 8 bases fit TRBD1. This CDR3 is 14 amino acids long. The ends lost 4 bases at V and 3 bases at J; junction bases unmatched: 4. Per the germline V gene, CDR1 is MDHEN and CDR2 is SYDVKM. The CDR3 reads CASSSYRGDYGYTF. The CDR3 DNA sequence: TGTGCCAGCAGTTCTTACAGGGGGGACTATGGCTACACCTTC.

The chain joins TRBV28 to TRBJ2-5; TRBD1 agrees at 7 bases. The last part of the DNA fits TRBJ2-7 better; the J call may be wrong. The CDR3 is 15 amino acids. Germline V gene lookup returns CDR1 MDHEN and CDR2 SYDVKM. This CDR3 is CASSYTGTASYEQYF. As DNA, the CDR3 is TGTGCCAGCAGTTATACCGGGACAGCCTCCTACGAGCAGTACTTC.